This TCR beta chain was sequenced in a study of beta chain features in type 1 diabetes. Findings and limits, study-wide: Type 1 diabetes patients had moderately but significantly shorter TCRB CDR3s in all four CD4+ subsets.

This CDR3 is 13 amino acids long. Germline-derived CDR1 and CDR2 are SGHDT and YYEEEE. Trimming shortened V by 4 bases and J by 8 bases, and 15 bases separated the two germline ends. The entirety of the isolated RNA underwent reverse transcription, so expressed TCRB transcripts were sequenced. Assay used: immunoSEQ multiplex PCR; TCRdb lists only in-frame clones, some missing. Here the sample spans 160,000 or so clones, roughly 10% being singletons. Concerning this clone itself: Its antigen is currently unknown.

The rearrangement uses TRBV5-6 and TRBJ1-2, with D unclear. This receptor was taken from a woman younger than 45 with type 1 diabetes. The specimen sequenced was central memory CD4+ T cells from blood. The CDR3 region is CASSGGAERGYTF. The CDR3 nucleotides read TGTGCCAGCAGCGGCGGAGCCGAGCGGGGCTACACCTTC.